The rows below give T cell receptor beta chains drawn from one sample of a study of blood T cell repertoires in COVID-19. Clones were read by immunoSEQ multiplex PCR, and TCRdb kept only the in-frame ones, dropping some. The profile shows hundreds of thousands of clones, roughly 85% of them singletons. The sample consisted of PBMCs or T cells enriched from blood (not recorded which). Receptors originate from a woman between 50 and 59 years old who had recovered from COVID-19. The CDR3 runs from the conserved cysteine through the conserved F or W. The D gene is left open where the match is weak. A row's size may be missing; if present it is once, few, many or a size class.

>TRBD1|TRBJ1-5|TRBV18|NA
TGTGCCAGCTCACGGGCAGGGGGAATCAATCAGCCCCAGCATTTT
CASSRAGGINQPQHF
>TRBD2|TRBJ2-3|TRBV27|NA
TGTGCCAGCAGTTTATCCTTAGCGGGGGTAGCCTCTAGCACAGATACGCAGTATTTT
CASSLSLAGVASSTDTQYF
>TRBD1|TRBJ1-4|TRBV19|NA
TGTGCCAGTTCGGACAGGCCGGCAACTAATGAAAAACTGTTTTTT
CASSDRPATNEKLFF
>TRBD1|TRBJ2-5|TRBV29-1|NA
TGCAGCGTTGCTGACAGGGGGCTTTTAGAGACCCAGTACTTC
CSVADRGLLETQYF
>TRBD1|TRBJ1-2|TRBV3-1/TRBV3-2|NA
TGTGCCAGCACCTCCACATTACAGGGGCGCTATGGCTACACCTTC
CASTSTLQGRYGYTF
>TRBD1|TRBJ1-5|TRBV10-2|NA
TGCGCCAGCAGTGGCGAGGACAGGGCAACTCAGCCCCAGCATTTT
CASSGEDRATQPQHF
>TRBD1|TRBJ1-6|TRBV12-3/TRBV12-4|NA
TGTGCCAGCAGGGTCAACAGGGGTTCACCCCTCCACTTT
CASRVNRGSPLHF
>TRBD1|TRBJ1-1|TRBV27|few
TGTGCCAGCACCGCGGGACAGGGTAGGTCGACTGAAGCTTTCTTT
CASTAGQGRSTEAFF
>NA|TRBJ2-5|TRBV6-5|NA
TGTGCCAGCAGTCGGACAAGAAAGTGGGAGACCCAGTACTTC
CASSRTRKWETQYF
>TRBD1|TRBJ1-1|TRBV30|NA
TGTGCCTGGAACCGGGACAGGGGTCGGGGAACTGAAGCTTTCTTT
CAWNRDRGRGTEAFF
>NA|TRBJ1-3|TRBV9|NA
TGTGCCAGCAGCGAGGGGTCGGGTGAAAACACCATATATTTT
CASSEGSGENTIYF
>NA|TRBJ1-2|TRBV10-3|NA
TGTGCCACAGGGTCCGGTGTGGATCAGGCCCCCTTACTCTTC
CATGSGVDQAPLLF
>NA|TRBJ2-3|TRBV6-5|NA
TGTGCCAGCGCGACAGTCTCCGGGGGAGATACGCAGTATTTT
CASATVSGGDTQYF
>NA|TRBJ2-4|TRBV4-2|once
TGTGCCAGCAGCCAAGTACAGGGCCGAGGAAACATTCAGTACTTC
CASSQVQGRGNIQYF
>TRBD2|TRBJ2-7|TRBV18|NA
TGTGCCAGCTCACCCAAACTAGCGGGGGGGGCCTACGAGCAGTACTTC
CASSPKLAGGAYEQYF
>NA|TRBJ2-2|TRBV7-9|NA
TGTGCCAGCAGCTTAATGAGGGGGGGCAACACCGGGGAGCTGTTTTTT
CASSLMRGGNTGELFF
>TRBD1|TRBJ2-2|TRBV5-5|few
TGTGCCAGCAGCTTCGGGGTCCGGACAGGGAGACTCGGGGAGCTGTTTTTT
CASSFGVRTGRLGELFF
>NA|TRBJ1-1|TRBV7-3|few
TGTGCCAGCAGCTTAGGCAGGGGAGCCACTGAAGCTTTCTTT
CASSLGRGATEAFF
>TRBD1|TRBJ1-5|TRBV7-9|NA
TGTGCCAGCAGCTTCGAGCAGGGGGGTTCGCCCCAGCATTTT
CASSFEQGGSPQHF
>TRBD2|TRBJ2-3|TRBV20-1|NA
TGCAGTGCTAGTGTTTCTAGCGGGGGCTCTGATACGCAGTATTTT
CSASVSSGGSDTQYF
>TRBD1|TRBJ2-5|TRBV28|NA
TGTGCCAGCAGTTTATGGGCAGGGGGCAGTGGGGAGACCCAGTACTTC
CASSLWAGGSGETQYF
>TRBD2|TRBJ2-3|TRBV10-2|NA
TGCGCCAGCAGTGAGTCTGGCGGGAGGATGGATACGCAGTATTTT
CASSESGGRMDTQYF
>TRBD1|TRBJ2-7|TRBV25-1|NA
TGTGCCAGCAGTGAGGGACAGGCCTACGAGCAGTACTTC
CASSEGQAYEQYF
>TRBD2|TRBJ2-5|TRBV5-4|NA
TGTGCCAACCGAAGGGGTGGCGGGGGGGCGGAGACCCAGTACTTC
CANRRGGGGAETQYF
>TRBD2|TRBJ2-2|TRBV5-1|NA
TGCGCCAGCAGCTTCACTAGCGGGACGAACACCGGGGAGCTGTTTTTT
CASSFTSGTNTGELFF
>TRBD2|TRBJ2-5|TRBV18|NA
TGTGCCAGCTCACCACAAACTAGCGGGGGGACAGAGACCCAGTACTTC
CASSPQTSGGTETQYF
>TRBD1|TRBJ1-2|TRBV27|NA
TGTGCCACCCATCCAGGGGGCGGAATTAGTGGCTACACCTTC
CATHPGGGISGYTF
>TRBD2|TRBJ2-7|TRBV3-1/TRBV3-2|NA
TGTGCCAGCAGCCAAGAGGGGACTAGTTGGTACGAGCAGTACTTC
CASSQEGTSWYEQYF
>NA|TRBJ2-5|TRBV30|NA
TGTGCCTGGAGTGTAATTACAGGGAAAGAGACCCAGTACTTC
CAWSVITGKETQYF
>NA|TRBJ1-1|TRBV14|NA
TGTGCCAGCAGCCAAGTTGTGGGGGCGCGGACTGAAGCTTTCTTT
CASSQVVGARTEAFF
>NA|TRBJ1-2|TRBV29-1|NA
TGCAGCGTTGAACCACGCGGGGGGGGCGAGGCCTTTGGCTACACCTTC
CSVEPRGGGEAFGYTF
>TRBD1|TRBJ1-5|TRBV18|NA
TGTGCCAGCTCACCAGGCGACAGGGGGAGGCCCCAGCATTTT
CASSPGDRGRPQHF
>NA|TRBJ2-3|TRBV18|NA
TGTGCCAGCTCACCCACGACAGAAAATACGCAGTATTTT
CASSPTTENTQYF
>NA|TRBJ2-5|TRBV18|NA
TGTGCCAGCTCACCATCGGTAGAAGAGACCCAGTACTTC
CASSPSVEETQYF
>NA|TRBJ1-2|TRBV4-1|NA
TGCGCCAGCAGCCAAGAGAGGGCGGCATTGGCGATCGGCTACACCTTC
CASSQERAALAIGYTF
>NA|TRBJ1-4|TRBV5-1|NA
TGCGCCAGCAGCTTAGGAGCTAATGAAAAACTGTTTTTT
CASSLGANEKLFF
>NA|TRBJ1-3|TRBV5-6|NA
TGTGCCAGCAGTATGAAACCGGGGGCTGGAAACACCATATATTTT
CASSMKPGAGNTIYF